This T cell receptor (beta chain) was sequenced in a study of T cells after yellow fever vaccination. Study background: Those fractions that held only low numbers of cells were prepared using the SMART-Seq v4 Ultra Low Input RNA kit.

Production of TCR cDNA was by 5'RACE template switching, which also added a universal primer site and UMIs. A single record per CDR3 protein comes from TCRdb applying MiXCR to the 5' RACE reads. The table lists 350,000 to 450,000 distinct CDR3 sequences, around 6.4% of them singletons. This clonotype was seen a few times. What it binds is not known. The germline CDR1 and CDR2 sequences are DFQATT and SNEGSKA (reference sequence). Trimming took 4 bases from V and 5 from J; bases not matched to a gene: 11. CDR3 size: 15 residues. General study points: Post-booster repertoires contained most primary-vaccination clones again (about 95% CD4, about 90% CD8). Contamination of FACS-sorted repertoires by abundant clonotypes from the bulk population could occur.

The sample in question was PBMCs, obtained 5 days after the yellow fever booster vaccination. The chain carries TRBV20-1 and TRBJ2-5; 9 bases are shared with TRBD2. The source of this sequence is a man aged 25 to 40 who received the YFV17D yellow fever vaccine. CDR3 loop: CSAKEGTSIFETQYF. Written as DNA, the CDR3 is TGCAGTGCTAAAGAAGGGACTAGCATTTTCGAGACCCAGTACTTC.